This T cell receptor beta chain was documented in a study of breast tumors, draining lymph nodes, adjacent tissues. Study observations and caveats: Data fit most tumor T cells coming from lymph node, expanding in tumor. Compared with lymph nodes, tumors were less diverse; compared with nontumor tissue, more. Compared with basal-like, luminal-like tumors shared significantly more repertoire with nontumor tissue. The lymph node origin of tumor T cells was framed as consistent with a hypothesis, not demonstrated.

The table lists this clonotype with many counts. Its specificity is not known. Axillary draining lymph nodes of breast cancer patients supplied the node samples. Each CDR3 protein gets one entry after TCRdb re-called the multiplex PCR reads with MiXCR. The sample lists hundreds of thousands of distinct CDR3 sequences, approximately 31% seen once, with about 1.4% in the top ten. The CDR3 has 15 amino acids. The germline gives CDR1 SGHVS, CDR2 FQNEAQ. J was trimmed by 4 bases and V by 6 bases; bases with no gene match: 10. The chain combines TRBV7-8 with TRBJ2-3, with 7 bases fitting TRBD1. This clonotype originated in a female donor with breast cancer. Some clones in this sample may be carry-over from other donors' samples. Sequencing used axillary lymph node tissue. The CDR3 protein is CASSPDRVRSDTQYF. DNA for the CDR3: TGTGCCAGCAGTCCAGACAGGGTTCGGTCAGATACGCAGTATTTT.